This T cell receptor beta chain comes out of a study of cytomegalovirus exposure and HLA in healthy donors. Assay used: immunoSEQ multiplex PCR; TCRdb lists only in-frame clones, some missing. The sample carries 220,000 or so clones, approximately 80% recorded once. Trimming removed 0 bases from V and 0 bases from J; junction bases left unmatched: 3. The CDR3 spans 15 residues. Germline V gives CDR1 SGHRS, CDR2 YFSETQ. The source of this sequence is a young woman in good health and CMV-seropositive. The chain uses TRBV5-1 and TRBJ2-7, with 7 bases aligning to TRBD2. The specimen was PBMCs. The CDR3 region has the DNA TGCGCCAGCAGCTTGGACGGGAGGAGCTCCTACGAGCAGTACTTC. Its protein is CASSLDGRSSYEQYF.